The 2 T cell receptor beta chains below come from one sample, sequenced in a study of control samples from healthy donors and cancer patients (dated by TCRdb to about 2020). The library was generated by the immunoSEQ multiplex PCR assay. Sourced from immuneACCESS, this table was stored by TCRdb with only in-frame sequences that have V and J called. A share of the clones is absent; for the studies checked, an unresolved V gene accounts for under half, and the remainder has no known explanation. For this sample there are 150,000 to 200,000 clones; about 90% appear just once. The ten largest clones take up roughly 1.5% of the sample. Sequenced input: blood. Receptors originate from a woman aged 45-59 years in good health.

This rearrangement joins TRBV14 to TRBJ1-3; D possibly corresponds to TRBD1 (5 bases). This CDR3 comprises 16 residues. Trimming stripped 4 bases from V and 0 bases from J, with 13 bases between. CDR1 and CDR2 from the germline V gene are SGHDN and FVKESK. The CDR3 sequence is CASSPRRGRSGNTIYF. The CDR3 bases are TGTGCCAGCAGCCCCCGAAGGGGTCGCTCTGGAAACACCATATATTTT.

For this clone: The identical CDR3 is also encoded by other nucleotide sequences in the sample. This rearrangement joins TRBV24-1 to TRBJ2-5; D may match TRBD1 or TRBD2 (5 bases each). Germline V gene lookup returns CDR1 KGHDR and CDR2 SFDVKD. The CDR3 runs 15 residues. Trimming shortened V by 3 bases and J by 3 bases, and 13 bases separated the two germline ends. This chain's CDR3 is CATSDPGRGEETQYF. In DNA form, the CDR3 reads TGTGCCACCAGTGATCCTGGACGGGGCGAAGAGACCCAGTACTTC.